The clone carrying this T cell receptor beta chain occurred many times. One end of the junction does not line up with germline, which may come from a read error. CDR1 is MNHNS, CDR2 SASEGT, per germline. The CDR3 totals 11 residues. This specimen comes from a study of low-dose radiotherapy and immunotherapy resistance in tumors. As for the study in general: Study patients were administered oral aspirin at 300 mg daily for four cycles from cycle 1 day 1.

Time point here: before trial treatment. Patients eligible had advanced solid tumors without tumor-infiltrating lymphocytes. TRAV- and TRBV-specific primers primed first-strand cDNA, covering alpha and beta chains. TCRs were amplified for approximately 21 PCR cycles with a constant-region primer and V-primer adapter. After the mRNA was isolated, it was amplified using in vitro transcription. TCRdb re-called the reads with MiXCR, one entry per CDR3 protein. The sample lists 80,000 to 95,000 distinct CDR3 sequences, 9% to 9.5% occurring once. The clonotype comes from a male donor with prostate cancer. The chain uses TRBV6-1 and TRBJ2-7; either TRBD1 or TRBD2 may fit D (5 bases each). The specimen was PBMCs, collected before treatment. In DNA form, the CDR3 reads TGTGCCAGCAGTGAATGGGACGTGGCGAAATTC. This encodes CASSEWDVAKF.